A selection of T cell receptor beta chains follows, all from one sample in a study of low-dose radiotherapy and immunotherapy resistance in tumors. TCRdb processed the reads anew with MiXCR; each CDR3 protein has one entry. Here the sample spans about 82,000 distinct CDR3 sequences, approximately 20% being singletons. The sequencing used PBMCs, collected before treatment. All receptors come from a male donor with prostate cancer. CDR3s include the opening cysteine and the closing phenylalanine or tryptophan. Fields, in order: D gene, V gene, J gene, clone size, CDR3 protein, CDR3 DNA. A D gene is named only where the DNA matches it firmly. A row's size may be missing; if present it is once, few, many or a size class.

d_call: TRBD1; v_call: TRBV3-1; j_call: TRBJ2-2; clone_size: many; cdr3_aa: CASSQAGTDGELFF; cdr3_nt: TGTGCCAGCAGCCAAGCTGGGACAGACGGGGAGCTGTTTTTT
d_call: -; v_call: TRBV6-1; j_call: TRBJ2-4; clone_size: -; cdr3_aa: CASSEWARGAKNIQYF; cdr3_nt: TGTGCCAGCAGTGAATGGGCCAGGGGAGCCAAAAACATTCAGTACTTC
d_call: TRBD1; v_call: TRBV20-1; j_call: TRBJ1-5; clone_size: many; cdr3_aa: CSARDGTGNQPQHF; cdr3_nt: TGCAGTGCTAGAGATGGGACAGGCAATCAGCCCCAGCATTTT
d_call: -; v_call: TRBV20-1; j_call: TRBJ2-1; clone_size: many; cdr3_aa: CSATMYNEQFF; cdr3_nt: TGCAGTGCTACGATGTACAATGAGCAGTTCTTC
d_call: -; v_call: TRBV7-9; j_call: TRBJ2-5; clone_size: many; cdr3_aa: CASSPLGQETQYF; cdr3_nt: TGTGCCAGCAGCCCTCTGGGGCAAGAGACCCAGTACTTC
d_call: -; v_call: TRBV23-1; j_call: TRBJ1-4; clone_size: many; cdr3_aa: CARVREKLFF; cdr3_nt: TGCGCCAGGGTGCGGGAAAAACTGTTTTTT
d_call: -; v_call: TRBV6-2/TRBV6-3; j_call: TRBJ1-1; clone_size: -; cdr3_aa: CASSTSVWGTEAFF; cdr3_nt: TGTGCCAGCAGTACCTCAGTATGGGGCACTGAAGCTTTCTTT
d_call: -; v_call: TRBV7-8; j_call: TRBJ2-5; clone_size: many; cdr3_aa: CASSRSTGIETQYF; cdr3_nt: TGTGCCAGCAGCCGTTCTACAGGGATCGAGACCCAGTACTTC
d_call: -; v_call: TRBV27; j_call: TRBJ2-3; clone_size: many; cdr3_aa: CASSFLGIGTDTQYF; cdr3_nt: TGTGCCAGCAGTTTTTTGGGAATTGGCACAGATACGCAGTATTTT
d_call: -; v_call: TRBV7-6; j_call: TRBJ2-1; clone_size: many; cdr3_aa: CASSLGHTYNEQFF; cdr3_nt: TGTGCCAGCAGCTTGGGACACACCTACAATGAGCAGTTCTTC
d_call: -; v_call: TRBV10-3; j_call: TRBJ1-1; clone_size: many; cdr3_aa: CAISGQGMNTEAFF; cdr3_nt: TGTGCCATCAGTGGGCAGGGCATGAACACTGAAGCTTTCTTT
d_call: TRBD2; v_call: TRBV7-3; j_call: TRBJ2-1; clone_size: many; cdr3_aa: CASSPGPAGGNNEQFF; cdr3_nt: TGTGCCAGCAGCCCCGGACCAGCGGGGGGCAACAATGAGCAGTTCTTC
d_call: -; v_call: TRBV18; j_call: TRBJ1-5; clone_size: many; cdr3_aa: CASSPRNNQPQHF; cdr3_nt: TGTGCCAGCTCACCACGAAATAATCAGCCCCAGCATTTT
d_call: -; v_call: TRBV29-1; j_call: TRBJ1-2; clone_size: many; cdr3_aa: CSVEDRFGGRGGYTF; cdr3_nt: TGCAGCGTTGAAGATCGATTTGGGGGGCGCGGCGGCTACACCTTC
d_call: TRBD2; v_call: TRBV4-1; j_call: TRBJ2-1; clone_size: many; cdr3_aa: CASSQDPASGVNEQFF; cdr3_nt: TGCGCCAGCAGCCAAGACCCGGCTAGCGGCGTCAATGAGCAGTTCTTC
d_call: -; v_call: TRBV9; j_call: TRBJ2-7; clone_size: many; cdr3_aa: CASSVSSGTGYEQYF; cdr3_nt: TGTGCCAGCAGCGTGTCGAGTGGGACGGGGTACGAGCAGTACTTC
d_call: TRBD2; v_call: TRBV6-2/TRBV6-3; j_call: TRBJ2-3; clone_size: many; cdr3_aa: CASRRGTDTQYF; cdr3_nt: TGTGCCAGCAGGCGGGGGACAGATACGCAGTATTTT
d_call: -; v_call: TRBV25-1; j_call: TRBJ2-5; clone_size: -; cdr3_aa: CASSEYETQYF; cdr3_nt: TGTGCCAGCAGTGAATATGAGACCCAGTACTTC
d_call: TRBD2; v_call: TRBV20-1; j_call: TRBJ2-1; clone_size: many; cdr3_aa: CSARGSGGVYEQFF; cdr3_nt: TGCAGTGCTAGAGGTAGCGGGGGGGTATATGAGCAGTTCTTC
d_call: -; v_call: TRBV19; j_call: TRBJ1-4; clone_size: many; cdr3_aa: CASHLRGGNEKLFF; cdr3_nt: TGTGCCTCGCATCTCCGGGGGGGTAATGAAAAACTGTTTTTT
d_call: -; v_call: TRBV2; j_call: TRBJ2-1; clone_size: many; cdr3_aa: CASSEVVEEQFF; cdr3_nt: TGTGCCAGCAGTGAAGTTGTGGAGGAGCAGTTCTTC
d_call: -; v_call: TRBV6-8; j_call: TRBJ2-6; clone_size: many; cdr3_aa: CASSYPSSGANVLTF; cdr3_nt: TGTGCCAGCAGTTACCCTTCATCTGGGGCCAACGTCCTGACTTTC
d_call: -; v_call: TRBV21-1; j_call: TRBJ1-3; clone_size: many; cdr3_aa: CASSKSGYGNTIYF; cdr3_nt: TGTGCCAGCAGCAAATCAGGGTATGGAAACACCATATATTTT
d_call: -; v_call: TRBV6-2/TRBV6-3; j_call: TRBJ1-5; clone_size: many; cdr3_aa: CASTVRPDQPQHF; cdr3_nt: TGTGCCAGCACCGTACGGCCGGATCAGCCCCAGCATTTT
d_call: -; v_call: TRBV5-1; j_call: TRBJ2-3; clone_size: few; cdr3_aa: CASSSTSFADTQYF; cdr3_nt: TGCGCCAGCAGCTCCACTAGCTTCGCAGATACGCAGTATTTT
d_call: -; v_call: TRBV11-2; j_call: TRBJ2-2; clone_size: many; cdr3_aa: CASSGVVSTGELFF; cdr3_nt: TGTGCCAGCAGTGGGGTGGTGAGCACCGGGGAGCTGTTTTTT
d_call: TRBD2; v_call: TRBV6-5; j_call: TRBJ2-2; clone_size: few; cdr3_aa: CASSWSGRATGELFF; cdr3_nt: TGTGCCAGCAGTTGGTCAGGGAGGGCCACCGGGGAGCTGTTTTTT
d_call: TRBD1; v_call: TRBV9; j_call: TRBJ2-3; clone_size: many; cdr3_aa: CASSARTGASTDTQYF; cdr3_nt: TGTGCCAGCAGCGCACGGACAGGCGCTAGCACAGATACGCAGTATTTT
d_call: TRBD1; v_call: TRBV12-3/TRBV12-4; j_call: TRBJ2-7; clone_size: -; cdr3_aa: CASSQQGTYEQYF; cdr3_nt: TGTGCCAGCAGCCAACAGGGGACCTACGAGCAGTACTTC
d_call: -; v_call: TRBV6-8; j_call: TRBJ2-3; clone_size: many; cdr3_aa: CASSLADTQYF; cdr3_nt: TGTGCCAGCAGCTTGGCAGATACGCAGTATTTT
d_call: -; v_call: TRBV5-1; j_call: TRBJ1-3; clone_size: many; cdr3_aa: CASSQGTAGNTIYF; cdr3_nt: TGCGCCAGCAGCCAAGGGACGGCTGGAAACACCATATATTTT
d_call: -; v_call: TRBV18; j_call: TRBJ1-3; clone_size: -; cdr3_aa: CASSPSRDGNTIYF; cdr3_nt: TGTGCCAGCTCACCAAGCAGGGATGGAAACACCATATATTTT
d_call: -; v_call: TRBV25-1; j_call: TRBJ1-2; clone_size: few; cdr3_aa: CASSEGNRVDGYTF; cdr3_nt: TGTGCCAGCAGTGAGGGGAACAGGGTGGACGGCTACACCTTC
d_call: TRBD2; v_call: TRBV29-1; j_call: TRBJ2-3; clone_size: many; cdr3_aa: CSVELRLAGSLATSDTQYF; cdr3_nt: TGCAGCGTTGAACTTCGGCTAGCGGGAAGTCTAGCTACCTCAGATACGCAGTATTTT
d_call: -; v_call: TRBV30; j_call: TRBJ2-4; clone_size: many; cdr3_aa: CAWSVRDRQGNIQYF; cdr3_nt: TGTGCCTGGAGTGTACGGGACCGGCAAGGAAACATTCAGTACTTC